One sample yielded the 20 T cell receptor beta chains listed below, sequenced in a study of T-cell memory formation after mild COVID-19 (dated by TCRdb to about 2021). Library preparation employed 5' RACE. Sequencing relied on an Illumina NovaSeq 6000. The public reads were reanalyzed by TCRdb: fastp trimming at Q25, MiXCR alignment, in-frame beta chains only. One record per CDR3 amino acid sequence lists the most common genes and DNA. Here the sample has roughly 250,000 distinct CDR3 sequences; over 15% occur a single time. The top ten clones comprise 22% of the sample. The sample was PBMCs or a T cell subset sorted from them (not recorded which). The origin of the receptors is a man younger than 30 who had mild COVID-19 (a few samples of this study predate the infection). The sample titles of this study are shuffled in the database, so cell type and time point are left out; the donor was told from shared clones.

The chain carries TRBV24-1 and TRBJ1-4; D ambiguous. Per the germline V gene, CDR1 is KGHDR and CDR2 is SFDVKD. CDR3 length equals 14 residues. Trimming took 4 bases from V and 8 from J, leaving 13 bases between them. CDR3 region: CATSESGRGEKLFF. DNA for the CDR3: TGTGCCACCAGTGAGAGCGGACGGGGAGAAAAACTGTTTTTT.

This clonotype was counted between two and nine times. The chain recombines TRBV12-3 or TRBV12-4 with TRBJ2-2; TRBD2 might be the D (6 bases). The CDR3 extends over 16 amino acids. The V gene lost 3 bases and the J gene lost 4 bases, with 15 bases spanning the gap. CDR3 DNA: TGTGCCAGCAGTTTGGCCTCAGGAGGGAGCACCGGGGAGCTGTTTTTT. Translating it yields CASSLASGGSTGELFF.

About this clonotype itself: An end of the junction differs from the germline gene, which may be a read error. The chain uses TRBV28 and TRBJ2-3; 7 nucleotides line up with TRBD2. CDR1 and CDR2 (germline): MDHEN, SYDVKM. CDR3 length: 17 amino acids. The CDR3 protein is CASSLWTGGSGTDTQYF. CDR3 DNA: TGTGCCAGCAGCTTATGGACCGGGGGGTCCGGCACAGATACGCAGTATTTT.

This clonotype was seen more than once but under ten times. The chain employs TRBV10-3 and TRBJ2-7; TRBD1 matches at 8 bases. Germline assignment: CDR1 ENHRY and CDR2 SYGVKD. CDR3 size: 13 residues. V dropped 6 bases and J dropped 6; count of bases not matched to a gene: 7. This CDR3 reads CAISVGTGLEQYV. DNA of the CDR3: TGTGCCATCAGCGTCGGGACAGGACTCGAGCAGTACGTC.

The chain links TRBV7-2 to TRBJ2-3; D call uncertain. Trimming left V 3 bases short and J 4 bases short, with 8 bases between. CDR1 SGHTA and CDR2 FQGNSA come from the germline V gene. The CDR3 length is 13 residues. The CDR3, as DNA: TGTGCCAGCAGCTTCCTAGTCGCAGATACGCAGTATTTT. The encoded protein is CASSFLVADTQYF.

The V gene is TRBV7-7, the J gene TRBJ2-1; maybe TRBD2 (6 bases). Germline lookup yields CDR1 SSHAT and CDR2 FNYEAQ (reference sequence). This CDR3 is built from 13 residues. Trimming left V 5 bases short and J 6 bases short, with 11 bases between. CDR3 residues: CASSLSSANEQFF. In DNA form, the CDR3 reads TGTGCCAGCAGCCTTTCTAGCGCCAATGAGCAGTTCTTC. Based on the CDR3 plus reference TRBV7-7 and TRBJ2-1, the full variable domain is GAGVSQSPRYKVTKRGQDVTLRCDPISSHATLYWYQQALGQGPEFLTYFNYEAQPDKSGLPSDRFSAERPEGSISTLTIQRTEQRDSAMYRCASSLSSANEQFFGPGTRLTVL.

This clonotype turned up a few times. This chain uses TRBV25-1 with TRBJ1-2; D ambiguous. With 2 bases removed from V and 6 bases from J, the gap between germline ends came to 7 bases. CDR1 is MGHDK and CDR2 is SYGVNS in the germline V gene. The CDR3 has 12 residues. CDR3 in amino acids: CASSEVGNGYTF. The CDR3 DNA reads as TGTGCCAGCAGTGAAGTGGGGAATGGCTACACCTTC.

As DNA, the CDR3 is TGCAGCGTGTACAGGGGGCTGGATGAGCAGTTCTTC. Amino acid sequence: CSVYRGLDEQFF. V is TRBV29-1 and J is TRBJ2-1; 9 positions match TRBD1. Trimming cost V 6 bases and J 8 bases; bases outside gene matches: 5. The CDR3 is 12 residues long. CDR1 is SQVTM, CDR2 ANQGSEA, per germline.

This clonotype came up a few times. The V gene is TRBV3-1, the J gene TRBJ2-3; D may be TRBD1 or TRBD2 (5 bases each). V was trimmed by 5 bases and J by 4 bases, leaving 10 bases between them. This CDR3 contains 13 residues. Germline V gene data show CDR1 as LGHDT and CDR2 as YNNKEL (reference sequence). CDR3 sequence (DNA): TGTGCCAGCAGCGCCCGAGGGGCAGATACGCAGTATTTT. The encoded protein is CASSARGADTQYF.

This clonotype appeared a few times. V and J are TRBV28 and TRBJ1-5, with D unresolved. Deletions cut 0 bases from V and 8 bases from J, with 14 bases between. This CDR3 spans 15 amino acids. Germline V gene data show CDR1 as MDHEN and CDR2 as SYDVKM. The CDR3 loop is CASSLWRAGEKPQHF. Written as DNA, the CDR3 is TGTGCCAGCAGTTTATGGCGGGCCGGGGAGAAGCCCCAGCATTTT.

This clonotype was observed a few times. This chain connects TRBV4-1 to TRBJ2-7; 8 bases match TRBD1. Trimming took 1 base from V and 6 from J; bases not matched to a gene: 5. The CDR3 consists of 14 residues. Germline CDR1 is MGHRA and CDR2 is YSYEKL. The CDR3 sequence is CASSQVPGQGEQYV. Here the CDR3 DNA reads TGCGCCAGCAGCCAAGTCCCCGGACAGGGCGAGCAGTACGTC.

This clonotype was seen ten or more times. The rearrangement uses TRBV4-3 and TRBJ2-3; D is possibly TRBD2 (5 bases). Germline V CDR1 and CDR2: LGHNA, YSLEER. The germline V and J ends were trimmed by 0 bases and 3 bases, with 7 bases remaining between them. The CDR3 covers 14 residues. In nucleotides, the CDR3 is TGCGCCAGCAGCCAAGAACTAGAAACAGATACGCAGTATTTT. Its protein product is CASSQELETDTQYF.

This clonotype was seen more than once but under ten times. The chain uses TRBV6-5 and TRBJ2-7, with 7 bases fitting TRBD1. V lost 5 bases, J lost 3 bases, and 7 bases stayed unmatched. CDR1 is MNHEY and CDR2 is SVGAGI in the germline V gene. The CDR3 is 14 residues long. CDR3 residues: CASSTGQELYEQYF. Here the CDR3 DNA reads TGTGCCAGCAGTACCGGACAGGAGCTCTACGAGCAGTACTTC.

The rearrangement joins TRBV7-9 to TRBJ2-1; D tentatively reads TRBD1 or TRBD2 (5 bases each). Germline V CDR1 and CDR2: SEHNR, FQNEAQ (reference sequence). Trimming pared 5 bases from V and 6 bases from J, leaving 20 bases between. The CDR3 is made up of 16 amino acids. The chain's CDR3 is CASSDPAITGLNEQFF. The CDR3 DNA reads as TGTGCCAGCAGCGACCCTGCAATTACGGGGCTCAATGAGCAGTTCTTC.

The chain uses TRBV7-2 and TRBJ1-1; the match to TRBD1 covers 8 bases. This CDR3 has 12 amino acids. Germline CDR1 is SGHTA and CDR2 is FQGNSA. With 4 bases clipped from V and 10 bases from J, the junction kept 5 bases outside the gene matches. This chain's CDR3 is CASSSDRGRAFF. In DNA, the CDR3 is TGTGCCAGCAGCTCAGACAGGGGAAGAGCTTTCTTT.

This chain uses TRBV4-1 with TRBJ2-3; D might be TRBD1 or TRBD2, each matching 5 bases. The CDR3 runs 16 residues. Trimming pared 10 bases from V and 0 bases from J, leaving 20 bases between. Germline V gives CDR1 MGHRA, CDR2 YSYEKL. This CDR3 reads CATTGDGYFSTDTQYF. For the CDR3, the DNA is TGCGCCACCACCGGGGACGGGTACTTCAGCACAGATACGCAGTATTTT.

The gene calls are TRBV20-1 and TRBJ2-1, with 7 bases that match TRBD1. Germline lookup yields CDR1 DFQATT and CDR2 SNEGSKA (reference sequence). This CDR3 comprises 13 residues. Unmatched junction bases numbered 8, after V lost 5 bases and J lost 7 bases. The CDR3: CSADSGTVNEQFF. CDR3 DNA: TGCAGTGCTGACTCCGGGACAGTTAATGAGCAGTTCTTC.

The chain is built from TRBV24-1 and TRBJ2-3, with D unresolved. Germline V gene sequence: CDR1 KGHDR, CDR2 SFDVKD. The CDR3 is 14 amino acids. The germline V and J ends were trimmed by 0 bases and 7 bases, with 10 bases remaining between them. CDR3 sequence: CATSDLGPANTQYF. The CDR3 nucleotides are TGTGCCACCAGTGATTTGGGGCCCGCAAATACGCAGTATTTT.

The genes are TRBV7-9 and TRBJ1-2; D gene unclear. CDR1 and CDR2 from the germline V gene are SEHNR and FQNEAQ (reference sequence). V lost 1 base and J lost 7, with 7 bases in between. The CDR3 has 12 residues. The CDR3 nucleotides read TGTGCCAGCAGCTTAGAAGGCCCTGGCTACACCTTC. Translation gives CASSLEGPGYTF.

This sequence joins TRBV5-1 and TRBJ1-2, with 7 bases lining up with TRBD1. The germline V gene encodes CDR1 SGHRS and CDR2 YFSETQ. Trimming at V came to 0 bases and at J to 1 base, leaving 6 bases not matched to a gene. The CDR3 runs 16 residues. CDR3 DNA: TGCGCCAGCAGCTTGGCCGGACAGGCGCATAACTATGGCTACACCTTC. The encoded protein is CASSLAGQAHNYGYTF.